The following is a T cell receptor (beta chain) sequence with its context. These data come from a study of OX40 agonist ivuxolimab in advanced cancers. Turning to the study itself: The patients received ivuxolimab by intravenous route every 2 weeks at 0.01 to 10 mg/kg.

The CDR3 has 12 amino acids. The V end lost 2 bases, the J end lost 3 bases, and 4 bases lay between the germline ends. Per germline, CDR1 MNHEY and CDR2 SVGAGI. Assay used: immunoSEQ multiplex PCR; TCRdb lists only in-frame clones, some missing. The data hold about 76,000 clones, with around nine tenths observed a single time. V gene TRBV6-5 combines with J gene TRBJ1-1; D gene uncertain. The receptor was derived from an adult with an advanced solid tumor such as melanoma, head and neck, liver or kidney cancer. Sequenced here: CD4+ or CD8+ T cells sorted from blood, sampled in a trial of the OX40 agonist ivuxolimab. The CDR3 sequence: CASSYGDTEAFF. The DNA for the CDR3 is TGTGCCAGCAGTTACGGGGACACTGAAGCTTTCTTT.